Reported below is one T cell receptor (beta chain). Patients from Seattle were sampled longitudinally, starting during active infection. The sample comes from a study of blood T cell repertoires in COVID-19. On the study more broadly: Specimens from acute and convalescent COVID-19 originated in the United States, Italy and Spain. Sample material is recorded as cDNA or gDNA derived from T cells, B-cell-depleted T cells, or PBMCs.

Authors' data handling: The assay estimated nucleated cells by amplifying reference gene primers. TCRdb's table, derived via immunoSEQ multiplex PCR, lists solely in-frame clones and lacks some. That table furnishes V, J and clone size, whereas the DNA furnished D and trimming. The sample lists 300,000 to 400,000 clones, 75% to 90% seen once, with roughly 6% in the top ten. The CDR3 consists of 15 residues. The ends were cut back, 6 bases at V and 0 bases at J, with 14 bases in the middle. In germline, CDR1 is KGHSH, CDR2 LQKENI. Specimen: peripheral blood. This chain uses TRBV18 with TRBJ1-2; tentative D call: TRBD1 (6 bases). This TCR came from a woman between 50 and 59 years old with COVID-19, enrolled during active disease. CDR3 DNA sequence: TGTGCCAGCTCCCCTCGGACAGAAACTAACTATGGCTACACCTTC. As protein: CASSPRTETNYGYTF.